This T cell receptor beta chain was captured by sequencing in a study of T cell responses to AZD1222 COVID-19 vaccine. Whole-study findings and limits: Targeting of unmutated variant regions was reportedly seen in nearly half of spike-specific TCRs. Only 5 or 6 people who got AZD1222 tested seropositive at baseline. Regions 160-218 and 743-854 dominated among vaccine-associated CD4 TCRs spanning spike. No day 14 peak samples; only post-peak repertoires were characterized.

With regard to this clone: Its antigen remains unidentified.

Clones were read by immunoSEQ multiplex PCR, and TCRdb kept only the in-frame ones, dropping some. The table records 84,000 or so clones, about 90% of them present only once. Germline V gives CDR1 SEHNR, CDR2 FQNEAQ (reference sequence). This CDR3 has 15 residues. V was clipped by 2 bases and J by 5 bases; unmatched bases: 5. Sequences were derived from peripheral blood, sampled on day 0 of AZD1222 vaccination. The clonotype originates from an adult in good health. The rearrangement uses TRBV7-9 and TRBJ2-2; TRBD2 aligns across 7 bases. This CDR3 is CASSLKREGTGELFF. The CDR3 DNA reads as TGTGCCAGCAGCTTAAAGAGGGAGGGAACCGGGGAGCTGTTTTTT.